What follows are 20 T cell receptor beta chains derived from one specimen sequenced in a study of blood T cell repertoires in COVID-19. The method was immunoSEQ multiplex PCR; TCRdb's version includes in-frame clones alone and lacks a portion of them. The profile covers over 350,000 clones, with around nine tenths appearing a single time and roughly 1.8% taken by the ten largest. Sequencing input: PBMCs or T cells enriched from blood (not recorded which). These TCRs come from a woman under 30 with acute COVID-19.

The rearrangement joins TRBV28 to TRBJ1-5; D is unclear. CDR3 length: 12 residues. Germline CDR1 reads MDHEN; CDR2 reads SYDVKM. The germline V and J ends were trimmed by 5 bases and 7 bases, with 9 bases remaining between them. DNA of the CDR3: TGTGCCAGCAGTGTCTTTCGGCAGCCCCAGCATTTT. This encodes CASSVFRQPQHF.

The chain is built from TRBV6-5 and TRBJ2-7; 10 bases match TRBD1. Unmatched junction bases numbered 10, after V lost 7 bases and J lost 7 bases. Per the germline V gene, CDR1 is MNHEY and CDR2 is SVGAGI. The length of the CDR3 is 14 residues. CDR3: CASKPGQGFGEQYF. The CDR3 bases are TGTGCCAGCAAACCGGGACAGGGGTTCGGAGAGCAGTACTTC.

The V gene is TRBV4-3, the J gene TRBJ2-4; 7 nucleotides align to TRBD1. After removal of 1 base from V and 0 bases from J, the junction contained 6 bases not matched to a gene. The CDR3 is 17 residues long. From germline, CDR1 is LGHNA and CDR2 YSLEER. The CDR3 DNA reads as TGCGCCAGCAGCCAAGGGGGTACAGGGGAAGCCAAAAACATTCAGTACTTC. Translating it yields CASSQGGTGEAKNIQYF.

The genes are TRBV19 and TRBJ1-1; D unclear. V shed 7 bases and J shed 1 base, with 13 bases lying between them. The CDR3 consists of 14 residues. Looked up from germline, CDR1 is LNHDA and CDR2 is SQIVND (reference sequence). This chain's CDR3 is CASTPRYGNTEAFF. The CDR3 DNA reads TGTGCCAGTACCCCGAGGTACGGGAACACTGAAGCTTTCTTT.

This rearrangement joins TRBV11-2 to TRBJ2-7; a weak D match, TRBD2 (5 bases). The germline CDR1 and CDR2 sequences are SGHAT and FQNNGV. This CDR3 is 18 amino acids long. V was clipped by 0 bases and J by 0 bases, with 18 bases between them. CDR3 coding DNA: TGTGCCAGCAGCTTAGATCTGTCGGGGAGAGGGAGCTCCTACGAGCAGTACTTC. Amino acids: CASSLDLSGRGSSYEQYF.

V is TRBV18 and J is TRBJ1-2; 8 bases align to TRBD1. The germline gives CDR1 KGHSH, CDR2 LQKENI. V dropped 5 bases and J dropped 1; count of bases not matched to a gene: 3. The CDR3 spans 14 residues. CDR3 protein: CASSDRGNNYGYTF. Written as DNA, the CDR3 is TGTGCCAGCTCAGACAGGGGAAATAACTATGGCTACACCTTC.

The V gene is TRBV5-4, the J gene TRBJ1-4; 8 bases agree with TRBD1. The CDR3 totals 14 residues. CDR1 and CDR2 (germline): SGHNT, YYREEE (reference sequence). The junction had 1 base not matched to a gene; V was cut back by 0 bases and J by 6 bases. CDR3 sequence reads: CASSLATGDEKLFF. As DNA, the CDR3 is TGTGCCAGCAGCTTGGCGACAGGGGATGAAAAACTGTTTTTT.

The chain links TRBV18 to TRBJ2-3; TRBD2 might be the D (5 bases). Germline lookup yields CDR1 KGHSH and CDR2 LQKENI. The V end was cut by 6 bases, the J end by 5 bases, with 9 bases between. This CDR3 contains 12 residues. DNA of the CDR3: TGTGCCAGCTCGGAGGCCGGAGATACGCAGTATTTT. The encoded protein is CASSEAGDTQYF.

The chain is built from TRBV7-9 and TRBJ2-7; 13 nucleotides match TRBD2. Germline V CDR1 and CDR2: SEHNR, FQNEAQ (reference sequence). The CDR3 is 15 residues long. The junction had 8 bases not matched to a gene; V was cut back by 5 bases and J by 7 bases. The DNA of the CDR3 is TGTGCCAGCAGCGCGACTAGCGGGAGGTTTGTAGAGCAGTACTTC. Translation: CASSATSGRFVEQYF.

The V and J genes are TRBV2 and TRBJ2-1; a possible D gene is TRBD1 (5 bases). With 8 bases removed from V and 3 bases from J, the gap between germline ends came to 14 bases. The CDR3 loop spans 14 amino acids. Germline V gene lookup returns CDR1 SNHLY and CDR2 FYNNEI. The CDR3 DNA is TGTGCCAGCTCTTTCTGGGGCGGCTACAATGAGCAGTTCTTC. Protein product: CASSFWGGYNEQFF.

On this clone: Other DNA sequences in the same sample also yield this CDR3. The chain joins TRBV7-2 to TRBJ2-1, with 9 bases matching TRBD1. V lost 5 bases and J lost 9; bases outside the gene matches: 8. The CDR3 spans 14 residues. Germline assignment: CDR1 SGHTA and CDR2 FQGNSA. The chain's CDR3 is CASSPGQGRGEQFF. Written as DNA, the CDR3 is TGTGCCAGCAGCCCCGGACAGGGGAGAGGTGAGCAGTTCTTC.

The V gene is TRBV27, the J gene TRBJ2-5; TRBD2 matches at 12 bases. The germline CDR1 and CDR2 sequences are MNHEY and SMNVEV (reference sequence). This CDR3 has 15 residues. Losses at the gene ends were 5 bases for V and 4 bases for J; bases not matched to a gene: 5. This CDR3 reads CASSPSGGAVETQYF. CDR3 DNA sequence: TGTGCCAGCAGTCCTAGCGGGGGGGCCGTAGAGACCCAGTACTTC.

The chain joins TRBV2 to TRBJ1-4; no reliable D call. Germline V gene data show CDR1 as SNHLY and CDR2 as FYNNEI. This CDR3 comprises 15 residues. Between the trimmed V and J ends, which lost 6 bases and 8 bases, there was a span of 19 bases. CDR3 region: CASRPRLLGGEKLFF. The CDR3, as DNA: TGTGCCAGCAGACCGAGATTACTTGGCGGGGAAAAACTGTTTTTT.

The rearrangement uses TRBV7-2 and TRBJ1-5; D call uncertain. The germline V gene encodes CDR1 SGHTA and CDR2 FQGNSA. V was shortened by 2 bases and J by 7 bases, with 9 bases between the two germline ends. The CDR3 loop spans 13 amino acids. The CDR3: CASSLRGSQPQHF. CDR3 nucleotides: TGTGCCAGCAGCTTACGGGGATCCCAGCCCCAGCATTTT.

This chain uses TRBV5-6 with TRBJ2-7; D remains ambiguous. V lost 0 bases and J 4 bases, leaving 11 bases between the germline ends. Germline assignment: CDR1 SGHDT and CDR2 YYEEEE. This CDR3 contains 14 residues. The CDR3 sequence is CASSLGAPRYEQYF. CDR3 nucleotides: TGTGCCAGCAGCTTGGGAGCGCCTCGATACGAGCAGTACTTC. The complete variable domain, with remaining parts taken from reference TRBV5-6 and TRBJ2-7, reads DAGVTQSPTHLIKTRGQQVTLRCSPKSGHDTVSWYQQALGQGPQFIFQYYEEEERQRGNFPDRFSGHQFPNYSSELNVNALLLGDSALYLCASSLGAPRYEQYFGPGTRLTVT.

In the case of this clone: The same CDR3 also results from other DNA sequences found in this sample. V is TRBV18 and J is TRBJ1-5, with no clear D. The CDR3 has 13 residues. V shed 3 bases and J shed 5 bases, with 8 bases lying between them. The germline V gene encodes CDR1 KGHSH and CDR2 LQKENI. CDR3 DNA: TGTGCCAGCTCACCCGGCAGCGATCAGCCCCAGCATTTT. Translating it yields CASSPGSDQPQHF. Together with reference TRBV18 and TRBJ1-5, the CDR3 gives the full variable domain: NAGVMQNPRHLVRRRGQEARLRCSPMKGHSHVYWYRQLPEEGLKFMVYLQKENIIDESGMPKERFSAEFPKEGPSILRIQQVVRGDSAAYFCASSPGSDQPQHFGDGTRLSIL.

The rearrangement links TRBV5-1 to TRBJ2-3, with 7 nucleotides matching TRBD1. Germline CDR1 and CDR2: SGHRS and YFSETQ. Losses at the gene ends were 0 bases for V and 5 bases for J; bases not matched to a gene: 3. This CDR3 is 14 amino acids long. CDR3 nucleotide sequence: TGCGCCAGCAGCTTGGGACAGGGTGTAGATACGCAGTATTTT. It translates to CASSLGQGVDTQYF.

V is TRBV12-1 and J is TRBJ2-5; TRBD1 is taken as the D call from the table, unchecked against the DNA. TRBV12-1 is recorded as a pseudogene. The CDR3 consists of 14 residues. CDR3 sequence: CASSTRQGQETQYF. CDR3 DNA sequence: TGTGCCAGCAGCACACGACAGGGACAAGAGACCCAGTACTTC.

V gene TRBV12-3 or TRBV12-4 combines with J gene TRBJ1-2; 7 positions match TRBD1. The ends lost 4 bases at V and 8 bases at J; junction bases unmatched: 1. The CDR3 has 11 residues. The CDR3, as DNA: TGTGCCAGCAGTTCAGGGGGGGGCTACACCTTC. It specifies CASSSGGGYTF.

V usage is TRBV2 and J usage is TRBJ2-1; 11 bases line up with TRBD1. V shed 6 bases, J shed 7 bases, and the junction held 8 bases outside the gene matches. This CDR3 comprises 15 residues. In germline, CDR1 is SNHLY, CDR2 FYNNEI. The CDR3 nucleotides read TGTGCCAGCAGCGCAGGACAGGGGGCGGGGAATGAGCAGTTCTTC. Residues: CASSAGQGAGNEQFF.